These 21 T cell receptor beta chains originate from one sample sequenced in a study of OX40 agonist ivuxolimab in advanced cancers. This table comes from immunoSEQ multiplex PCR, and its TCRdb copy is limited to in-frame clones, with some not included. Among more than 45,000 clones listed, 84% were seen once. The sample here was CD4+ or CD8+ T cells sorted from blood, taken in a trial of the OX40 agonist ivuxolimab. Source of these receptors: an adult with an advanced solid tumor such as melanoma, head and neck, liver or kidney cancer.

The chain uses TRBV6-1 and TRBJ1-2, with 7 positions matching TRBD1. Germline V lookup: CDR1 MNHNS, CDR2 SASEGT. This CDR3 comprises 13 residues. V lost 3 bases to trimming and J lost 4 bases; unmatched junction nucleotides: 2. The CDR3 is CASSEGQPYGYTF. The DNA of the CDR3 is TGTGCCAGCAGTGAGGGACAGCCCTATGGCTACACCTTC.

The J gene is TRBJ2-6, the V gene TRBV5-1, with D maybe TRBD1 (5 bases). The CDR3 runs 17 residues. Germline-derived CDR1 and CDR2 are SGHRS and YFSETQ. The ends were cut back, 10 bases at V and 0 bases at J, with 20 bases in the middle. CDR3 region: CAVSGSPRSSGANVLTF. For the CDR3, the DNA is TGCGCCGTTTCAGGGTCCCCTCGAAGCTCTGGGGCCAACGTCCTGACTTTC. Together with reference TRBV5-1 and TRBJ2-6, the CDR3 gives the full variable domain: KAGVTQTPRYLIKTRGQQVTLSCSPISGHRSVSWYQQTPGQGLQFLFEYFSETQRNKGNFPGRFSGRQFSNSRSEMNVSTLELGDSALYLCAVSGSPRSSGANVLTFGAGSRLTVL.

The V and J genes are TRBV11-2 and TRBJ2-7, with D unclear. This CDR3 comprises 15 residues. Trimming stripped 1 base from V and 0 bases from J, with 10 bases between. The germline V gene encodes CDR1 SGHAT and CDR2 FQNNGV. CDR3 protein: CASSLGSGLSYEQYF. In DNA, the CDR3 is TGTGCCAGCAGCTTAGGTTCAGGCCTCTCCTACGAGCAGTACTTC.

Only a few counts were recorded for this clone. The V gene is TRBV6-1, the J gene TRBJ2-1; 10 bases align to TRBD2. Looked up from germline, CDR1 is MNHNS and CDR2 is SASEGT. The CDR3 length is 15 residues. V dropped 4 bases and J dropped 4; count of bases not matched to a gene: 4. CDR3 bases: TGTGCCAGCAGTGGTCTAGCGGGAGCATACAATGAGCAGTTCTTC. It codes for CASSGLAGAYNEQFF.

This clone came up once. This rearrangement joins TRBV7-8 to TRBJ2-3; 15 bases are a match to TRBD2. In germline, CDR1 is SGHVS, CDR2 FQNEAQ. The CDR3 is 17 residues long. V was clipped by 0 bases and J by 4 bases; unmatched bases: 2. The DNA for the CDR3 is TGTGCCAGCAGCTTAGCGTGGACTAGCGGGGGGGCAGATACGCAGTATTTT. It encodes CASSLAWTSGGADTQYF.

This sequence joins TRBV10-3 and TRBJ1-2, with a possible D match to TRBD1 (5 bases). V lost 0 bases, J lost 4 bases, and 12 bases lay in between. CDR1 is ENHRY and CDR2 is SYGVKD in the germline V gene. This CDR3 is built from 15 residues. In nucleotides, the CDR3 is TGTGCCATCAGTGAGTCGGGGGTAGTGGGCTATGGCTACACCTTC. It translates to CAISESGVVGYGYTF.

The CDR3: CASTRRTGDGEKLFF. DNA of the CDR3: TGCGCCAGCACCCGAAGAACCGGGGACGGTGAAAAACTGTTTTTT. The genes are TRBV4-1 and TRBJ1-4; weak D call: TRBD1 (5 bases). Germline V CDR1 and CDR2: MGHRA, YSYEKL. V was cut by 7 bases and J by 7 bases, with 19 bases left in between. The CDR3 spans 15 residues.

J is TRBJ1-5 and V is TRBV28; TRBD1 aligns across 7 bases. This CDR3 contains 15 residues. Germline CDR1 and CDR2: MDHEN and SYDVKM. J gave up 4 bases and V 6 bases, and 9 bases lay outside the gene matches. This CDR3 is CASSEHRGGNQPQHF. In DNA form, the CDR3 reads TGTGCCAGCAGCGAACACAGGGGTGGAAATCAGCCCCAGCATTTT.

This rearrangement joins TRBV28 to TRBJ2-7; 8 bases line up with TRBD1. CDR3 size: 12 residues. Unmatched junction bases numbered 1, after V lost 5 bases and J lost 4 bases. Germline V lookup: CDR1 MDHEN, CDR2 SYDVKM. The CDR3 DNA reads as TGTGCCAGCAGTAGGGACAGGTACGAGCAGTACTTC. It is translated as CASSRDRYEQYF.

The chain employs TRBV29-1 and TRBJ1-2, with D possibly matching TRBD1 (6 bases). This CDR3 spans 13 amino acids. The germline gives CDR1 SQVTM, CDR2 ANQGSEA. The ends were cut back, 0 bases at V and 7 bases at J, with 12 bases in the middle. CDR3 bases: TGCAGCGTTGAAGATCGTACAGGGCTTGGCTACACCTTC. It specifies CSVEDRTGLGYTF.

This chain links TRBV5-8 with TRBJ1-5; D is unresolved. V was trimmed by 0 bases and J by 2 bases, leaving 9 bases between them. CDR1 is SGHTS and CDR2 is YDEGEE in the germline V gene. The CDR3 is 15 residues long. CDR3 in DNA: TGTGCCAGCAGCTTGGTGCGCACTGGCAATCAGCCCCAGCATTTT. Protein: CASSLVRTGNQPQHF.

CDR3 region: CASSVGLAVQETQYF. CDR3 bases: TGCGCCAGCAGCGTGGGACTAGCGGTACAAGAGACCCAGTACTTC. This rearrangement joins TRBV4-1 to TRBJ2-5; TRBD2 aligns across 11 bases. Germline CDR1 and CDR2: MGHRA and YSYEKL. The CDR3 runs 15 residues. V lost 5 bases, J lost 2 bases, and 4 bases stayed unmatched.

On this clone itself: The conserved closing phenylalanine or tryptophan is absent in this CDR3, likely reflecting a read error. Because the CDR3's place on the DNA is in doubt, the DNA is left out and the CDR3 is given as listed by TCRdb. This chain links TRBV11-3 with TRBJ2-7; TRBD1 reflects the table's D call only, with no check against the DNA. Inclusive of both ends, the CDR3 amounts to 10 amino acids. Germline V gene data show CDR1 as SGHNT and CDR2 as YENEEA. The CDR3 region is CASRFGTSSC.

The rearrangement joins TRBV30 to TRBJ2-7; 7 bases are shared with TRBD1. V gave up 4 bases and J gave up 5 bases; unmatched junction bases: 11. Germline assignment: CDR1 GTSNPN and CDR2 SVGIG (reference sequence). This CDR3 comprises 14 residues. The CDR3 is CAWTRQGGLHEQYF. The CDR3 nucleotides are TGTGCCTGGACCCGACAGGGCGGTCTCCACGAGCAGTACTTC.

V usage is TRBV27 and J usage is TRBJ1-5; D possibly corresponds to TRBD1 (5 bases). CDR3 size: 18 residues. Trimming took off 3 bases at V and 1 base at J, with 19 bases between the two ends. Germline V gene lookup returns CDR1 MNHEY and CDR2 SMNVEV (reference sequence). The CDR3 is CASSLRRGESVSNQPQHF. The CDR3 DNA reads TGTGCCAGCAGTTTGAGAAGGGGCGAGTCGGTGAGCAATCAGCCCCAGCATTTT.

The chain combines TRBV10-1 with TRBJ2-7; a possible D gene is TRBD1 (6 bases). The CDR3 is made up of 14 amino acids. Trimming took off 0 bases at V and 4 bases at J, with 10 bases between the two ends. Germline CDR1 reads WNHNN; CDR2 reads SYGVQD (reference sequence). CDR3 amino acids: CASSESNREYEQYF. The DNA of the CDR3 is TGCGCCAGCAGTGAGTCCAACAGGGAGTACGAGCAGTACTTC.

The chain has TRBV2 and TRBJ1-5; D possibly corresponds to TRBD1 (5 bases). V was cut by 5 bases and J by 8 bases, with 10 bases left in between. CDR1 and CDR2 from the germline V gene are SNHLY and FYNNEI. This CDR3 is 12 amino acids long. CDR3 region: CASSQGSEPQHF. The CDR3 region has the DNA TGTGCCAGCAGTCAGGGTTCTGAGCCCCAGCATTTT.

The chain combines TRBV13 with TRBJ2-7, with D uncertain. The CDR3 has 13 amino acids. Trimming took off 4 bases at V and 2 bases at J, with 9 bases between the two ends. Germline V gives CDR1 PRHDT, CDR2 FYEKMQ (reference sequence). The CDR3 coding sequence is TGTGCCAGCAGCTCAAACGACCCCTACGAGCAGTACTTC. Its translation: CASSSNDPYEQYF.

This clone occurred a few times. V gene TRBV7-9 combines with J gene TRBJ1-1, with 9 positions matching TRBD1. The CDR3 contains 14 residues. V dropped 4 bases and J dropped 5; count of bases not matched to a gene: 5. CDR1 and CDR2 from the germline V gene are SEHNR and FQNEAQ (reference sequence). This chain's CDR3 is CASSWDRVRTEAFF. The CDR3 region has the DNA TGTGCCAGCAGCTGGGACAGGGTTAGAACTGAAGCTTTCTTT.

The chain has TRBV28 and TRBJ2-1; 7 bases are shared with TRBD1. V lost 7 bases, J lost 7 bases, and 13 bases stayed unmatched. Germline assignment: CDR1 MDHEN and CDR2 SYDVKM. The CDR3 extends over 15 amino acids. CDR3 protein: CASKPEGAPINEQFF. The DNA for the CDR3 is TGTGCCAGCAAACCCGAGGGGGCGCCAATTAATGAGCAGTTCTTC.

CDR3 sequence (DNA): TGTGCCAGCAGTTACTCGAGGTTGGGGTACGAGCAGTACTTC. Protein: CASSYSRLGYEQYF. V and J are TRBV6-5 and TRBJ2-7; D gene uncertain. Germline lookup yields CDR1 MNHEY and CDR2 SVGAGI. The CDR3 spans 14 residues. Trimming took 0 bases from V and 4 from J, leaving 10 bases between them.